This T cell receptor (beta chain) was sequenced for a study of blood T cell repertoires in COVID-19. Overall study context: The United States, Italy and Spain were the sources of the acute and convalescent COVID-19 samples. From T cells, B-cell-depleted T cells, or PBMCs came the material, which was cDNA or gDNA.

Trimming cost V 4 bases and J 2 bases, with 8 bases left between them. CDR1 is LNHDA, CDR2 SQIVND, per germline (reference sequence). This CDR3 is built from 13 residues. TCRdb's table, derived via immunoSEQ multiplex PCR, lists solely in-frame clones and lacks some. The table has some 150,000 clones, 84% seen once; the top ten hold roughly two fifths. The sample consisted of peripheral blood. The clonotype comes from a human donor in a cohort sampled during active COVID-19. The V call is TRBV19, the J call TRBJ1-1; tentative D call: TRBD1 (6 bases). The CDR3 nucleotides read TGTGCCAGTAGTAGGGACACCAACACTGAAGCTTTCTTT. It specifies CASSRDTNTEAFF.